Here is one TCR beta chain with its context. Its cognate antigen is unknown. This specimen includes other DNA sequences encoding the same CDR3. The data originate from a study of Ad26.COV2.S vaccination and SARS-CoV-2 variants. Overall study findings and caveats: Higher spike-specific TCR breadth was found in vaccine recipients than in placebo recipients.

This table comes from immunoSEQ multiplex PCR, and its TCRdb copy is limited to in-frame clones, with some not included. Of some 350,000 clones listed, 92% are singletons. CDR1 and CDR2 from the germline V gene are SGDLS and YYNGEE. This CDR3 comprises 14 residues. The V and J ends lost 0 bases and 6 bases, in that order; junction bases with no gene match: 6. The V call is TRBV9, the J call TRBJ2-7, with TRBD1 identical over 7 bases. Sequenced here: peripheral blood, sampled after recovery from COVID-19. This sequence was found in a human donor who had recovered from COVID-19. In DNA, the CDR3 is TGTGCCAGCAGCGTAGGCGGCAGGGGGAGCGAGCAGTACTTC. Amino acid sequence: CASSVGGRGSEQYF. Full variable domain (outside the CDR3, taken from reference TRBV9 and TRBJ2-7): DSGVTQTPKHLITATGQRVTLRCSPRSGDLSVYWYQQSLDQGLQFLIQYYNGEERAKGNILERFSAQQFPDLHSELNLSSLELGDSALYFCASSVGGRGSEQYFGPGTRLTVT.